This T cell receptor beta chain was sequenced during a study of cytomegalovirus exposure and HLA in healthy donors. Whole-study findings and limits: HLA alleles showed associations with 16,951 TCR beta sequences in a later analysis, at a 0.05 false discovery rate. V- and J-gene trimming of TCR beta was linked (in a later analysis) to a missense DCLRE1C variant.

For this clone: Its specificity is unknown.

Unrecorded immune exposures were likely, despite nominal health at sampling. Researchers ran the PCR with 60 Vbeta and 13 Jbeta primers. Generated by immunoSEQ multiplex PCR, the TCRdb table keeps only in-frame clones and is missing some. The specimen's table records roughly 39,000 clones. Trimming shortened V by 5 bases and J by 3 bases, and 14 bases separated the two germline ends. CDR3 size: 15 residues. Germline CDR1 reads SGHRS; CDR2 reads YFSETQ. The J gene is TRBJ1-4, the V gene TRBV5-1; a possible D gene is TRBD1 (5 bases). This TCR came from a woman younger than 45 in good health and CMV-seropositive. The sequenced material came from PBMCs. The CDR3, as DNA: TGCGCCAGCAGTGGGGCCGGGGGAGCTAATGAAAAACTGTTTTTT. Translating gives CASSGAGGANEKLFF.